This T cell receptor beta chain was found in a study of shared clonotypes between healthy human individuals. In the naive CD8 group, cells lacked CD45RO and were positively selected for CCR7, so terminally differentiated effector memory CD45RA+ cells were left out. Sequencing used immunoSEQ multiplex PCR; TCRdb keeps in-frame clones, though not all of them. The table includes around 2.1 million clones, 93% detected once. The receptor was derived from a man aged 18 to 29 in good health. Some clones in this sample may be carry-over from other donors' samples. Sequencing was carried out using naive CD8+ T cells from PBMCs.

CDR3 in amino acids: CASSLEGPQGGYTF. The DNA for the CDR3 is TGTGCCAGCAGCTTAGAGGGTCCTCAGGGAGGCTACACCTTC. V gene TRBV7-9 combines with J gene TRBJ1-2, with a possible D match to TRBD1 (5 bases). The germline gives CDR1 SEHNR, CDR2 FQNEAQ (reference sequence). The length of the CDR3 is 14 residues. Trimming cost V 1 base and J 8 bases, with 14 bases left between them. The complete variable domain, with remaining parts taken from reference TRBV7-9 and TRBJ1-2, reads DTGVSQNPRHKITKRGQNVTFRCDPISEHNRLYWYRQTLGQGPEFLTYFQNEAQLEKSRLLSDRFSAERPKGSFSTLEIQRTEQGDSAMYLCASSLEGPQGGYTFGSGTRLTVV.